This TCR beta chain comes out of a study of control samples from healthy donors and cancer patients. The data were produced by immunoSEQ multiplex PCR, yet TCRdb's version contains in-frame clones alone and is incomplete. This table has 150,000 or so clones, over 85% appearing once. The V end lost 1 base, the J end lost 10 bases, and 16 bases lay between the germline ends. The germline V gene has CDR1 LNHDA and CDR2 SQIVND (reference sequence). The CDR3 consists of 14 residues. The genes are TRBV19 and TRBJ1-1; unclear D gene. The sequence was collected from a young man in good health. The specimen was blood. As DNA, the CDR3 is TGTGCCAGTAGTATAGGCGGCAGCACACTGACAGCTTTCTTT. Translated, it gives CASSIGGSTLTAFF.